The present T cell receptor (beta chain) was sequenced within a study of tumor-infiltrating lymphocytes in primary liver carcinoma (dated by TCRdb to the late 2010s). Looking at the study overall: Hepatocellular carcinoma (four) or combined HCC and intrahepatic cholangiocarcinoma (one) was present in the five patients, who were three men and two women aged 30 to 69 years. The tumors of the five patients were staged as T1-T3 N0M0, with maximum diameters ranging from 4.2 to 10 cm. Samples yielded roughly 3.65 to 7.5 million productive TCRbeta reads; read depth did not differ significantly between tissue types. The study combined TCRbeta repertoire sequencing, expression microarrays and whole-exome sequencing across five regions of each liver tumor, with adjacent normal tissue and blood. TCRbeta repertoire sequencing covered 35 specimens from 5 patients: some 25 tumor regions, 5 adjacent noncancerous liver tissues and 5 peripheral blood samples. To link TCRbeta repertoire diversity to the local molecular phenotype, the 25 tumor region samples were profiled with Agilent mRNA microarrays. Technical replicate repertoires showed high reproducibility, with mean shared-clone rates roughly 0.87 and correlation coefficients above 0.95. Results and caveats for the whole study, not just this receptor: Only about 8-24% of top clones were present in all five regions of a tumor, suggesting spatial heterogeneity of tumor-infiltrating T cells. Only the TCR beta chain was sequenced, which likely underestimates true repertoire diversity because unpaired alpha chains were not captured. Comparison of CD4+ and CD8+ T cell repertoires was precluded by the use of bulk unsorted samples. With just 4 or 5 patients in the study, the authors point out that the findings should be validated in a larger study. Compared with blood, tumors had a significantly larger share of the repertoire taken up by the top 250 clones (p = 0.039). Consistent with antigen-driven expansion, pairs of tumor regions showed higher repertoire overlap (mean roughly 36%) than either tumor-adjacent pairs (around 17%) or tumor-blood pairs (about 15%).

As encoded in the germline V gene (reference sequence), CDR1 is SEHNR while CDR2 is FQNEAQ. Trimming takes 6 bases off V and 6 bases off J; junction bases not matched to a gene: 9. CDR3 length: 15 amino acids, cysteine to phenylalanine. The retained sequence is limited to the CDR3, 45 bases, with the frame set at the first base. A constant-region primer and ProtoScript II reverse transcriptase were used to reverse-transcribe TCRbeta-specific cDNA from roughly 500 ng total RNA. Construction of the TCRbeta libraries relied on three nested rounds of multiplex PCR, following a slightly modified ARM-PCR procedure. Multiplex TRBV1-TRBV30 forward primers and a Cbeta reverse primer were used in the first two PCR rounds, each of which was run for around 10 cycles. Sample barcodes and Illumina adapters were added in a final 25-cycle PCR using Deep VentR polymerase. Before sequencing, amplicons of 200-500 bp were purified from gel using a QIAquick gel extraction kit. An Illumina HiSeq 2500 was used to sequence the TCRbeta amplicons with 250-bp paired-end reads. Per the original workflow: To recover full CDR3 sequences, reads were quality-trimmed using Trimmomatic v0.33 and paired reads were then merged using FLASH v1.2.11. V, D and J germline segments were assigned to the rearranged TCRbeta sequences by MiGEC v1.2.1b. Clonotype statistics and Shannon-Wiener diversity indices were calculated with VDJtools v1.0.0. To reduce sampling bias, subsequent analyses other than the diversity analysis used only the 250 most abundant clonotypes in each sample. In-frame beta chains were kept once TCRdb had trimmed the public reads at Q25 with fastp and called clones with MiXCR. Each record represents a unique CDR3 protein, reported with the most common genes and DNA among its rows. Clone size and V and J calls follow TCRdb, not the original study. The sample table contains about 97,000 distinct CDR3 sequences; only one count was recorded for around two thirds of them. Around 12% of the sample is held by the ten biggest clonotypes.

Total RNA and DNA were co-extracted from approximately 20-30 mg of bulk tissue with the AllPrep DNA/RNA mini kit, without cell sorting. Between late 2015 and March 2016, a few patients in China with histopathologically diagnosed primary liver carcinoma had surgical resection. At the time of sampling, the patients were treatment-naive and had chronic HBV infection. Each tumor was sampled at five spatially separated regions: the tumor centre plus the superior, inferior, left-lateral and right-lateral poles. More than 75% viable tumor cells were found by histology in every tumor sample. Fresh tumor and adjacent tissue pieces were bisected; one half was stored in RNAlater at -80°C, the other sent for histology. As concerns this clonotype: The antigen it recognizes is unknown. This may be a read error, as it is one base from a much larger clone.

The sequence is built from TRBV7-9 and TRBJ2-2, with 8 junctional bases fitting TRBD2. The sequence derives from a woman aged 55-69 years with primary liver carcinoma and hepatitis B virus infection. The source material was liver tumor tissue from sampling region 2. The cell subset or site label of this sample denotes: tumor region T2, inferior pole. Read as DNA, the sequence is TGTGCCAGCAGAGGGGATCAAGCGGGAGCCGGGGAGCTGTTTTTT. Its product reads: CASRGDQAGAGELFF.